These 23 T cell receptor beta chains came from one sample sequenced in a study of T cells in Graves' hyperthyroidism and ophthalmopathy. From RNA transcripts, TCR beta CDR3 regions were amplified. The study used the HTBI primer set for a first-round RT-PCR of the TCR CDR3. In TCRdb, the multiplex PCR reads were re-called with MiXCR into one record per CDR3 protein. The table lists hundreds of thousands of distinct CDR3 sequences, over 35% of them singletons, with over 8% in the top ten. Sequenced material: blood. Receptors were obtained from a man between 18 and 35 years old with Graves' hyperthyroidism.

This clonotype turned up a few times. The chain links TRBV12-3 or TRBV12-4 to TRBJ2-1; no definite D call. V was cut by 6 bases and J by 10 bases, with 10 bases left in between. The CDR3 consists of 11 residues. The CDR3 region has the DNA TGTGCCAGCAGCCCCGGCGGCGAGCAGTTCTTC. Protein product: CASSPGGEQFF.

This clonotype was found many times. J is TRBJ1-2 and V is TRBV3-1; a weak D match, TRBD1 (5 bases). CDR3 size: 13 residues. Trimming removed 0 bases from V and 8 bases from J, with 10 bases in between. CDR1 is LGHDT, CDR2 YNNKEL, per germline (reference sequence). CDR3 nucleotide sequence: TGTGCCAGCAGCCAAGATCGAAGGGGAGGCTACACCTTC. Its translation is CASSQDRRGGYTF.

The chain joins TRBV29-1 to TRBJ2-1, with 7 bases lining up with TRBD2. Germline V gene data show CDR1 as SQVTM and CDR2 as ANQGSEA. This CDR3 is 11 amino acids long. V trimming: 5 bases; J trimming: 15 bases; junction bases outside the gene matches: 10. In nucleotides, the CDR3 is TGCAGCGTTCCCCGGGAGGCTAGCCTGTTCTTC. Amino acid sequence: CSVPREASLFF.

This chain links TRBV7-2 with TRBJ2-5; 12 bases fit TRBD2. Germline V lookup: CDR1 SGHTA, CDR2 FQGNSA. J gave up 5 bases and V 3 bases, and 7 bases lay outside the gene matches. The CDR3 loop spans 16 amino acids. CDR3 DNA sequence: TGTGCCAGCAGCTTCGGACTAGCGGGGCTGGGGGAGACCCAGTACTTC. Translating gives CASSFGLAGLGETQYF.

Many counts were recorded for this clonotype. The rearrangement joins TRBV4-1 to TRBJ2-7, with D possibly matching TRBD2 (5 bases). CDR3 length: 13 residues. From germline, CDR1 is MGHRA and CDR2 YSYEKL. With 3 bases removed from V and 7 bases from J, the gap between germline ends came to 13 bases. The CDR3 coding sequence is TGCGCCAGCAGCCAGGTACGAGGGAGTGAGCAGTACTTC. Its translation is CASSQVRGSEQYF.

This sequence joins TRBV29-1 and TRBJ2-7; 7 nucleotides agree with TRBD1. The CDR3 is made up of 12 amino acids. V was clipped by 5 bases and J by 7 bases; unmatched bases: 8. Germline V gene sequence: CDR1 SQVTM, CDR2 ANQGSEA. The CDR3 nucleotides read TGCAGCGTTCAGACAGGGAGCGTTGAGCAGTACTTC. Translated, it gives CSVQTGSVEQYF.

The genes are TRBV6-1 and TRBJ1-2, with no clear D. Per germline, CDR1 MNHNS and CDR2 SASEGT. Trimming stripped 3 bases from V and 4 bases from J, with 12 bases between. CDR3 length: 14 amino acids. The CDR3 loop is CASSDSLPLYGYTF. The CDR3 bases are TGTGCCAGCAGTGACTCCCTTCCCCTCTATGGCTACACCTTC.

At least ten counts were recorded for this clonotype. V usage is TRBV7-3 and J usage is TRBJ1-1; TRBD1 matches 7 bases. CDR3 length equals 14 residues. The germline gives CDR1 SGHTA, CDR2 FQGTGA. Trimming removed 5 bases from V and 3 bases from J; junction bases left unmatched: 6. The CDR3 loop reads CASSDDRDDTEAFF. The CDR3, as DNA: TGTGCCAGCAGCGACGACAGGGACGACACTGAAGCTTTCTTT.

This clonotype was picked up many times. The chain recombines TRBV7-9 with TRBJ2-5, with a possible D match to TRBD2 (5 bases). V lost 4 bases and J 7 bases, leaving 10 bases between the germline ends. Germline CDR1 SEHNR, CDR2 FQNEAQ (reference sequence). The CDR3 is made up of 12 amino acids. CDR3 region: CASSSGYLTQYF. The DNA of the CDR3 is TGTGCCAGCAGCTCGGGGTACTTGACCCAGTACTTC.

As to this clonotype: Being one base from a much bigger clone, this may be a read error. V is TRBV7-9 and J is TRBJ1-5, with 9 positions matching TRBD1. Germline CDR1 SEHNR, CDR2 FQNEAQ (reference sequence). There are 16 residues in the CDR3. CDR3 residues: CVSSLETGGGNQPQHF. The CDR3 DNA follows: TGTGTCAGCAGCTTAGAGACAGGGGGAGGCAATCAGCCCCAGCATTTT.

This clonotype occurred a few times. The rearrangement uses TRBV12-3 or TRBV12-4 and TRBJ2-7; tentatively, D is TRBD2 (6 bases). The CDR3 length is 14 residues. V was pared by 5 bases and J by 5 bases, with 16 bases between. The CDR3 here is CASSPPGGVNEQYF. The CDR3 nucleotides read TGTGCCAGCAGTCCGCCTGGAGGGGTCAACGAGCAGTACTTC.

This chain links TRBV11-2 with TRBJ1-1, with 8 bases aligning to TRBD1. Germline assignment: CDR1 SGHAT and CDR2 FQNNGV. This CDR3 is 15 amino acids long. V shed 0 bases and J 3 bases; nucleotides not matched to a gene: 3. This chain's CDR3 is CASSLDQGADTEAFF. DNA of the CDR3: TGTGCCAGCAGCTTAGACCAGGGGGCGGACACTGAAGCTTTCTTT.

This chain uses TRBV4-1 with TRBJ1-4, with unresolved D. This CDR3 has 16 residues. V lost 1 base to trimming and J lost 6 bases, with 15 bases between them. Germline V CDR1 and CDR2: MGHRA, YSYEKL. The CDR3 nucleotides are TGCGCCAGCAGCCAAGGTGTGGGAAGAGGTCATGAAAAACTGTTTTTT. The encoded protein is CASSQGVGRGHEKLFF.

Note on this clonotype: This sequence may be a read error, since a much larger clone differs from it by one base. The chain employs TRBV20-1 and TRBJ2-6, with a tentative D call TRBD2 (5 bases). Trimming removed 6 bases at V and 4 bases at J, with 10 bases between. Germline V lookup: CDR1 DFQATT, CDR2 SNEGSKA (reference sequence). The CDR3 consists of 13 residues. The CDR3 sequence: CSAARAGANVLTF. The CDR3 DNA reads as TGCAGTGCAGCGAGGGCAGGGGCCAACGTCCTGACTTTC.

This clonotype has a count of ten or more. V is TRBV2 and J is TRBJ2-7; D remains unclear. Trimming removed 2 bases at V and 0 bases at J, with 5 bases between. CDR1 is SNHLY and CDR2 is FYNNEI in the germline V gene. CDR3 size: 13 residues. The CDR3 coding sequence is TGTGCCAGCAGTGAAATTAGCTCCTACGAGCAGTACTTC. Its protein product is CASSEISSYEQYF.

This chain uses TRBV2 with TRBJ1-4, with D perhaps TRBD1 (5 bases). Germline V CDR1 and CDR2: SNHLY, FYNNEI. Between the trimmed V and J ends, which lost 8 bases and 0 bases, there was a span of 16 bases. The CDR3 totals 16 residues. This chain's CDR3 is CASAGETVATNEKLFF. Written as DNA, the CDR3 is TGTGCCAGCGCGGGAGAGACAGTTGCAACTAATGAAAAACTGTTTTTT.

This clonotype occurred a few times. The rearrangement links TRBV2 to TRBJ2-7; 7 positions match TRBD2. This CDR3 contains 15 residues. Per the germline V gene, CDR1 is SNHLY and CDR2 is FYNNEI. J lost 3 bases, V lost 4 bases, and 9 bases had no gene match. The CDR3 sequence: CASSGGRLADYEQYF. CDR3 bases: TGTGCCAGCAGTGGGGGCAGACTAGCTGACTACGAGCAGTACTTC.

This clonotype was picked up many times. The chain joins TRBV14 to TRBJ2-7; 8 bases fit TRBD1. The CDR3 loop spans 14 amino acids. Germline V gives CDR1 SGHDN, CDR2 FVKESK. V dropped 6 bases and J dropped 3; count of bases not matched to a gene: 7. The CDR3 here is CASSRTGRSYEQYF. The CDR3 coding sequence is TGTGCCAGCAGTCGGACAGGGCGTAGCTACGAGCAGTACTTC.

The J gene is TRBJ1-5, the V gene TRBV24-1; TRBD1 might be the D (5 bases). CDR1 and CDR2 (germline): KGHDR, SFDVKD. The CDR3 loop spans 12 amino acids. V lost 7 bases and J 4 bases, leaving 7 bases between the germline ends. The DNA of the CDR3 is TGTGCCACCAGGGGGGATAATCAGCCCCAGCATTTT. Its translation is CATRGDNQPQHF.

The chain carries TRBV25-1 and TRBJ2-7; D might be TRBD1 (7 bases). V was pared by 4 bases and J by 8 bases, with 12 bases between. Germline CDR1 is MGHDK and CDR2 is SYGVNS. The CDR3 sequence is 12 residues long. This CDR3 is CASSVGGGKQYF. The CDR3 bases are TGTGCCAGCAGTGTCGGAGGGGGCAAGCAGTACTTC.

In DNA, the CDR3 is TGTGCCAGCAGTTTTAGACACCCTTCTGGGGCCAACGTCCTGACTTTC. This encodes CASSFRHPSGANVLTF. This chain joins TRBV12-3 or TRBV12-4 and TRBJ2-6; D not certain. The germline V and J ends were trimmed by 3 bases and 1 base, with 10 bases remaining between them. This CDR3 has 16 amino acids.

The J gene is TRBJ1-2, the V gene TRBV28; TRBD1 matches at 8 bases. V gave up 8 bases and J gave up 6 bases; unmatched junction bases: 11. The CDR3 is 14 residues long. Germline V lookup: CDR1 MDHEN, CDR2 SYDVKM. DNA of the CDR3: TGTGCCAGCCATAGGGACAGGTCATATCATGGCTACACCTTC. This sequence encodes CASHRDRSYHGYTF.

Only a few counts were recorded for this clonotype. The V gene is TRBV7-8, the J gene TRBJ2-7; D remains ambiguous. Germline V CDR1 and CDR2: SGHVS, FQNEAQ. V lost 0 bases and J 1 base, leaving 7 bases between the germline ends. The CDR3 extends over 14 amino acids. The CDR3 reads CASSLAPESYEQYF. The CDR3 coding sequence is TGTGCCAGCAGCTTAGCCCCAGAGTCCTACGAGCAGTACTTC.